This TCR beta chain was captured by sequencing in a study of blood T cell repertoires in COVID-19. Source study methods: Quantification of nucleated cells was approximated via reference gene primer amplification. The data were produced by immunoSEQ multiplex PCR, yet TCRdb's version contains in-frame clones alone and is incomplete. That table is the source of V, J and clone size, and D and trimming were worked out from the DNA. The sample includes under 250,000 clones, around 82% of them seen just once. The CDR3 is 16 residues long. The J segment lost 6 bases and the V segment lost 0 bases, leaving 5 bases of the junction unmatched. Germline V CDR1 and CDR2: SGHRS, YFSETQ.

The gene calls are TRBV5-1 and TRBJ2-7; the match to TRBD2 covers 14 bases. What was sequenced was peripheral blood. The receptor comes from a man in his forties with active or convalescent COVID-19. CDR3 sequence: CASSLGATSGRGEQYF. In nucleotides, the CDR3 is TGCGCCAGCAGCTTGGGAGCGACTAGCGGGAGGGGCGAGCAGTACTTC.